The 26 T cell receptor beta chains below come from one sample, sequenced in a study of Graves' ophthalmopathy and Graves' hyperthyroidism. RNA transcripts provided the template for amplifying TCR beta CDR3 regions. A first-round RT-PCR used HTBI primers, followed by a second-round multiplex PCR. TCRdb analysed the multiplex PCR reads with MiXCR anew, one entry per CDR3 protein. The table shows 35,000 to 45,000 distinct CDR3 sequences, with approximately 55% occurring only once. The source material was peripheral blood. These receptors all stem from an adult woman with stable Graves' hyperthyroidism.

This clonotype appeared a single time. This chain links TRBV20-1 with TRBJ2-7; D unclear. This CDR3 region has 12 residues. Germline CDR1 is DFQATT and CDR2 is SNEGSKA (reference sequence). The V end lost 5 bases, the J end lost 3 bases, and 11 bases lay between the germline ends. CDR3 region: CSAPATLYEQYF. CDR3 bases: TGCAGTGCTCCAGCTACGCTCTACGAGCAGTACTTC.

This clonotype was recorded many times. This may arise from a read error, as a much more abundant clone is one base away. The CDR3 here is CSVEDGYGQYF. CDR3 in DNA: TGCAGCGTCGAAGACGGCTACGGGCAGTACTTC. The chain recombines TRBV29-1 with TRBJ2-7; D gene ambiguous. The CDR3 extends over 11 amino acids. Looked up from germline, CDR1 is SQVTM and CDR2 is ANQGSEA.

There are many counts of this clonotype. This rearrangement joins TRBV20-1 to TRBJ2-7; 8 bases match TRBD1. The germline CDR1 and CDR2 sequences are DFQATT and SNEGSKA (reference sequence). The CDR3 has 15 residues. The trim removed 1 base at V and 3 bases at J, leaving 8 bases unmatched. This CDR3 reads CSARAGGTGNYEQYF. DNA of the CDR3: TGCAGTGCTAGAGCCGGTGGGACAGGTAACTACGAGCAGTACTTC.

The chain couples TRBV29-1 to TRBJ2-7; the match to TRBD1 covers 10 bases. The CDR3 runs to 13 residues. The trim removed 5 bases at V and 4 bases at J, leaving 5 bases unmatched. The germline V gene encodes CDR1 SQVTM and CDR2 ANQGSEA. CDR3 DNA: TGCAGCGTTCTTGGGACAGGGGCATACGAGCAGTACTTC. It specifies CSVLGTGAYEQYF.

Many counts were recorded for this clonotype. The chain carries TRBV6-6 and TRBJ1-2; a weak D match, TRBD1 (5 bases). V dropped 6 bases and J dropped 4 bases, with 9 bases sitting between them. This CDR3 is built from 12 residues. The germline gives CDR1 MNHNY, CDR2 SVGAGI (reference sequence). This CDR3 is CASSDSFYGYTF. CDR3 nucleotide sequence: TGTGCCAGCAGCGACAGTTTCTATGGCTACACCTTC.

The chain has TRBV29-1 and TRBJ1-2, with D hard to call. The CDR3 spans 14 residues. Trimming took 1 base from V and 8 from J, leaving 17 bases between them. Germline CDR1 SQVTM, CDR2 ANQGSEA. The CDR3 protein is CSVEARTLQLGYTF. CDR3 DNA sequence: TGCAGCGTTGAAGCCCGGACGCTTCAGCTCGGCTACACCTTC.

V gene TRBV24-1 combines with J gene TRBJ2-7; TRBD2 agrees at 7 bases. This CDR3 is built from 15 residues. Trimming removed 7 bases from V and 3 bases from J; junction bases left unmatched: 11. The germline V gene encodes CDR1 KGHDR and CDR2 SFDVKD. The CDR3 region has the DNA TGTGCCACCAGACTCAGCGGGGCAGTAGTCTACGAGCAGTACTTC. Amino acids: CATRLSGAVVYEQYF.

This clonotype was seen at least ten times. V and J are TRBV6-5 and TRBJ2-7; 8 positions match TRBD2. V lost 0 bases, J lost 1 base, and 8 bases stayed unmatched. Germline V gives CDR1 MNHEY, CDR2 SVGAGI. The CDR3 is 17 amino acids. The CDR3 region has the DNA TGTGCCAGCAGTTACTCGTTGCCTAGCGGGTGGTCCTACGAGCAGTACTTC. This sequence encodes CASSYSLPSGWSYEQYF.

The CDR3 is CASSFRGGYSGANVLTF. The CDR3 DNA sequence: TGTGCCAGCAGCTTCAGGGGGGGTTACTCTGGGGCCAACGTCCTGACTTTC. The rearrangement links TRBV5-5 to TRBJ2-6, with D perhaps matching TRBD1 or TRBD2 (7 bases each). The V and J ends lost 2 bases and 0 bases respectively, with 12 bases between them. CDR1 and CDR2 from the germline V gene are SGHKS and YYEKEE (reference sequence). This CDR3 region has 17 residues.

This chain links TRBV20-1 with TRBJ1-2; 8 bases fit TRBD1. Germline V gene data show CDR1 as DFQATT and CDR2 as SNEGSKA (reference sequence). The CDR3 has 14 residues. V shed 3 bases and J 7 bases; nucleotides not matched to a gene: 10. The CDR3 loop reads CSASPRGRGGGYTF. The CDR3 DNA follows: TGCAGTGCTAGCCCCAGGGGGCGCGGGGGTGGCTACACCTTC.

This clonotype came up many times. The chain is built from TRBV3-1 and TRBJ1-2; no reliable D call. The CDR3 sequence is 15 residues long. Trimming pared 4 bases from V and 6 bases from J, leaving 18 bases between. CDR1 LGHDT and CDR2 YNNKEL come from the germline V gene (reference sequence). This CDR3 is CASSPRRWRSDGYTF. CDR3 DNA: TGTGCCAGCAGCCCCCGAAGGTGGAGGAGCGATGGCTACACCTTC.

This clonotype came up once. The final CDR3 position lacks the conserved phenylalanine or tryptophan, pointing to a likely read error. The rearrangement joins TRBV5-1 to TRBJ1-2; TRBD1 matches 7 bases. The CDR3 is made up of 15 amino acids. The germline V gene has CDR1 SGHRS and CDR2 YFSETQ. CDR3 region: CASSSTGTAVYGYTL. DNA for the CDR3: TGTGCCAGCAGCTCCACCGGGACAGCCGTCTATGGCTACACCCTC.

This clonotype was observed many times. CDR3 sequence (DNA): TGTGCCAGCAGCTTAGGACCGGGACACCCCTATGGCTACACCTTC. Protein: CASSLGPGHPYGYTF. The rearrangement joins TRBV11-2 to TRBJ1-2; possibly TRBD1 for D (6 bases). The germline V gene encodes CDR1 SGHAT and CDR2 FQNNGV. V was pared by 1 base and J by 4 bases, with 13 bases between. This CDR3 is 15 amino acids long. Variable domain in full (rest from reference TRBV11-2 and TRBJ1-2): EAGVAQSPRYKIIEKRQSVAFWCNPISGHATLYWYQQILGQGPKLLIQFQNNGVVDDSQLPKDRFSAERLKGVDSTLKIQPAKLEDSAVYLCASSLGPGHPYGYTFGSGTRLTVV.

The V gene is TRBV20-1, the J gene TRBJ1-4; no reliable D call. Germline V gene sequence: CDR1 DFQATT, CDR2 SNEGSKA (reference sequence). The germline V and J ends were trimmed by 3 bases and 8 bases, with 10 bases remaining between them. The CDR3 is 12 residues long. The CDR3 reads CSARKLNEKLFF. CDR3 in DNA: TGCAGTGCTAGGAAATTGAACGAAAAACTGTTTTTT.

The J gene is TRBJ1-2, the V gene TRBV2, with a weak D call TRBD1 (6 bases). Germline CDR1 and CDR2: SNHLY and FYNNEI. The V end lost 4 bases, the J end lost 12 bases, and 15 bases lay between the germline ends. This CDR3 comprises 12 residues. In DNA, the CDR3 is TGTGCCAGCAGTGGGACAGTCTCTGGAAACACCTTC. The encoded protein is CASSGTVSGNTF.

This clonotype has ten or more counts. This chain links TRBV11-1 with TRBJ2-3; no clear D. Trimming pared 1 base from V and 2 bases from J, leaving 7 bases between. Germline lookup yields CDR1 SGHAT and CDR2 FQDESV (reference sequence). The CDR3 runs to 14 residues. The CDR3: CASSLGQLTDTQYF. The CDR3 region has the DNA TGTGCCAGCAGCTTAGGGCAACTCACAGATACGCAGTATTTT.

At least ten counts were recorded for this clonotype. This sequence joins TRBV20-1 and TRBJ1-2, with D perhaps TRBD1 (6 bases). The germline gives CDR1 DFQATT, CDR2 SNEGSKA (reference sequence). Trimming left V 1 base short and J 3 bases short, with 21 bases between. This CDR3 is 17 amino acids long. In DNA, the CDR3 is TGCAGTGCTAGAGGGCTAGGGACGGGGGGCGTAGACTATGGCTACACCTTC. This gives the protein CSARGLGTGGVDYGYTF.

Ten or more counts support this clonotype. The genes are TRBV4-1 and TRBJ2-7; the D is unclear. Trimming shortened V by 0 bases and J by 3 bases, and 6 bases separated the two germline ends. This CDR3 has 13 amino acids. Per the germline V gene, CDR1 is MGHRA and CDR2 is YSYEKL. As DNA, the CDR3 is TGCGCCAGCAGCCAAGATCCCGACTACGAGCAGTACTTC. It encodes CASSQDPDYEQYF.

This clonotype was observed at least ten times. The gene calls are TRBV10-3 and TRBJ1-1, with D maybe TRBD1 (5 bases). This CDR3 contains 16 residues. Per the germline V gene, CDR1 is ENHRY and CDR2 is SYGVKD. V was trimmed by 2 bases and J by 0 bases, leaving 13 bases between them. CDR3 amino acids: CAISEGADPLNTEAFF. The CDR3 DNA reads TGTGCCATCAGTGAGGGGGCAGACCCCCTGAACACTGAAGCTTTCTTT.

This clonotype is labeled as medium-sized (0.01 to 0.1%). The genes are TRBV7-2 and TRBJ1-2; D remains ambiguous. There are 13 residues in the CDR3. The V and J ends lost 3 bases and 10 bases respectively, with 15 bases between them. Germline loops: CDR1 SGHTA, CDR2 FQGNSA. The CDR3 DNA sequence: TGTGCCAGCAGCTTGGGCAAAGAGCGTTACTACACCTTC. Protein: CASSLGKERYYTF.

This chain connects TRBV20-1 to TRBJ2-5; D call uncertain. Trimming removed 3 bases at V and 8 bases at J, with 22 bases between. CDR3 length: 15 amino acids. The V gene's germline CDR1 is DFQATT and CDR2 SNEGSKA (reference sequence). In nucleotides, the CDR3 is TGCAGTGCTAGGGGAACTGGCGGATCACGAGAAACCCAGTACTTC. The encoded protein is CSARGTGGSRETQYF.

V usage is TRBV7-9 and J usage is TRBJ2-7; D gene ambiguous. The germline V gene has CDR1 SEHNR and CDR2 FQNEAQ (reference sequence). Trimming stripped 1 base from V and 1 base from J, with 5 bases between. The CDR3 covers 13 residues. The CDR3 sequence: CASSLGESYEQYF. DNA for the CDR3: TGTGCCAGCAGCTTAGGGGAATCCTACGAGCAGTACTTC. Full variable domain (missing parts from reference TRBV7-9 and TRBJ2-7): DTGVSQNPRHKITKRGQNVTFRCDPISEHNRLYWYRQTLGQGPEFLTYFQNEAQLEKSRLLSDRFSAERPKGSFSTLEIQRTEQGDSAMYLCASSLGESYEQYFGPGTRLTVT.

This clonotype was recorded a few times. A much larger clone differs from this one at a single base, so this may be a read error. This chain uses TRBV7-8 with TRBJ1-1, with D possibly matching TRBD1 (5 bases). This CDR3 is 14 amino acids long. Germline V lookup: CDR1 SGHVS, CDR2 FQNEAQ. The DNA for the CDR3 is TGTGCCAGCAGCCCTCTGACAGCGAACACTGAAGCTTCCTTT. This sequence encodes CASSPLTANTEASF.

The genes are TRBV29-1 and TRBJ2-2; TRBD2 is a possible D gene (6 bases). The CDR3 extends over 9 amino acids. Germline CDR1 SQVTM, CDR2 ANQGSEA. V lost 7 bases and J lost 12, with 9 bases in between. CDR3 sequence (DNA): TGCAGCGACGGGGGACAGCTGTTTTTT. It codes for CSDGGQLFF.

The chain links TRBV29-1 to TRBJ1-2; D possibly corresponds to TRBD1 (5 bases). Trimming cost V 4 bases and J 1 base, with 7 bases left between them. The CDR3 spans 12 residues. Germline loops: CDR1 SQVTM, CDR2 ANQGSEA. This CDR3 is CSVAQGNYGYTF. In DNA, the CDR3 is TGCAGCGTTGCCCAGGGTAACTATGGCTACACCTTC.

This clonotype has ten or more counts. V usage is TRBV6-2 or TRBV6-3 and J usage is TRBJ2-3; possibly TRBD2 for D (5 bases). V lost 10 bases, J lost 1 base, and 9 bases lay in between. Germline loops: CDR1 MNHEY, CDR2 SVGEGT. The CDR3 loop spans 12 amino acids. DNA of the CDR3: TGTGCCACCCGAGGGCGCACAGATACGCAGTATTTT. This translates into CATRGRTDTQYF.